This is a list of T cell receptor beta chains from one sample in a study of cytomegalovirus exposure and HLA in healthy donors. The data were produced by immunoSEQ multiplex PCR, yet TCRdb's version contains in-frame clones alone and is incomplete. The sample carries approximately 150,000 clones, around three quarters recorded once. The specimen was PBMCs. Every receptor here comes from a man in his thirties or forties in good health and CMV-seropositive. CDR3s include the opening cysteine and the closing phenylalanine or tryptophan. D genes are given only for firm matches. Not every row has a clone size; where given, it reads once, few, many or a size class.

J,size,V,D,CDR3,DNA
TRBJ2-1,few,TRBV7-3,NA,CASSLSGDNEQFF,TGTGCCAGCAGCTTATCGGGGGACAATGAGCAGTTCTTC
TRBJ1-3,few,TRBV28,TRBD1,CASSLFGLGTVGNTIYF,TGTGCCAGCAGTTTATTTGGACTCGGGACAGTTGGAAACACCATATATTTT
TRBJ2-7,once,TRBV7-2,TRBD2,CASSSDPRVGGVDSYEQYF,TGTGCCAGCAGCTCCGACCCCCGCGTTGGGGGGGTGGATTCCTACGAGCAGTACTTC
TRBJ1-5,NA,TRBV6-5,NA,CACLLGDINQPQHF,TGTGCCTGCCTCCTTGGCGACATTAATCAGCCCCAGCATTTT
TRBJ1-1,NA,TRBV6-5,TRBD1,CASLSRGLMNTEAFF,TGTGCCAGCCTATCCAGGGGGCTCATGAACACTGAAGCTTTCTTT
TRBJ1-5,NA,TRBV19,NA,CASSAPPDQPQHF,TGTGCCAGTAGTGCGCCACCGGATCAGCCCCAGCATTTT
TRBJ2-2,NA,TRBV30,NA,CAWSGPSRNTGELFF,TGTGCCTGGAGTGGGCCTAGCCGAAACACCGGGGAGCTGTTTTTT
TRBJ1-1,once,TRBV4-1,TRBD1,CASSQEAGGLNTEAFF,TGCGCCAGCAGCCAAGAAGCAGGGGGTTTGAACACTGAAGCTTTCTTT
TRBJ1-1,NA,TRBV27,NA,CASSLLRGTSLNTEAFF,TGTGCCAGCAGTTTATTAAGGGGCACCTCCCTGAACACTGAAGCTTTCTTT
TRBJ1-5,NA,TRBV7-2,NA,CASSSQGRNKNQPQHF,TGTGCCAGCAGCTCCCAGGGCAGGAACAAAAATCAGCCCCAGCATTTT
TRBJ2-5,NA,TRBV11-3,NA,CASSQGQYQETQYF,TGTGCCAGCAGCCAAGGACAGTACCAAGAGACCCAGTACTTC
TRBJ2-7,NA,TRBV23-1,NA,CASPPTECTYEQYF,TGCGCCAGCCCCCCCACAGAGTGTACCTACGAGCAGTACTTC
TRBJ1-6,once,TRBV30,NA,CAWTRQNNSPLHF,TGTGCCTGGACCCGACAGAATAATTCCCCCCTCCACTTT
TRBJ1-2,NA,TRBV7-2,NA,CASSLSTANYGYTF,TGTGCCAGCAGCTTATCCACAGCTAACTATGGCTACACCTTC
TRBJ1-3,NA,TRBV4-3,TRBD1,CASSQDPDRASGNTIYF,TGCGCCAGCAGCCAAGACCCTGACAGGGCCTCTGGAAACACCATATATTTT
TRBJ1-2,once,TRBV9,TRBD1,CASSVIGQGSSGYTF,TGTGCCAGCAGCGTGATTGGACAGGGTTCATCTGGCTACACCTTC
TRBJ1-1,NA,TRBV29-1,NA,CSCGGLDYATEAFF,TGCAGCTGCGGGGGGCTCGATTACGCAACTGAAGCTTTCTTT
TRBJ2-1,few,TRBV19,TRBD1,CASSIGTGLYNEQFF,TGTGCCAGTAGTATTGGGACAGGGTTATACAATGAGCAGTTCTTC
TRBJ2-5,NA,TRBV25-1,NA,CASRGRGFQETQYF,TGTGCCAGCAGGGGCAGGGGCTTCCAAGAGACCCAGTACTTC
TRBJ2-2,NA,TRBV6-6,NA,CASSQRRTGELFF,TGTGCCAGCAGTCAAAGGCGGACCGGGGAGCTGTTTTTT
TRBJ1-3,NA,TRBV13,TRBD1,CASSLELGGVGNTIYF,TGTGCCAGCAGCTTAGAATTAGGGGGCGTTGGAAACACCATATATTTT
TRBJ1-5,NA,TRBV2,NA,CASTGQMYSNQPQHF,TGTGCCAGCACTGGACAGATGTATAGCAATCAGCCCCAGCATTTT
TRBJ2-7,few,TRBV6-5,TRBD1,CASSYGQGAYEQYF,TGTGCCAGCAGTTATGGGCAGGGGGCCTACGAGCAGTACTTC
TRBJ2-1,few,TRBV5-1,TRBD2,CASSLALGLDEQFF,TGCGCCAGCAGCTTGGCCTTGGGACTAGATGAGCAGTTCTTC
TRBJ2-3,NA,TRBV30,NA,CAWSVLGADTQYF,TGTGCCTGGAGTGTACTTGGAGCAGATACGCAGTATTTT
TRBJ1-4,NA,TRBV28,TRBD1,CASYRQGKLFF,TGTGCCAGCTATCGACAGGGGAAACTGTTTTTT
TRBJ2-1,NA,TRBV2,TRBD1,CASSDRAGGNEQFF,TGTGCCAGCAGTGATCGGGCAGGGGGCAATGAGCAGTTCTTC
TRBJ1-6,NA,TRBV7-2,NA,CASSLNRAGNSPLHF,TGTGCCAGCAGCTTAAATCGGGCAGGGAACTCACCCCTCCACTTT
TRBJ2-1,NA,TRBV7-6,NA,CASSLELGSYNEQFF,TGTGCCAGCAGCTTAGAGCTAGGATCCTACAATGAGCAGTTCTTC
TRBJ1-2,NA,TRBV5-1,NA,CASTREGLSDGYTF,TGCGCCAGCACGCGGGAAGGGCTTTCGGATGGCTACACCTTC
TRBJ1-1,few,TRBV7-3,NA,CASSLQGNTEAFF,TGTGCCAGCAGCTTACAGGGGAACACTGAAGCTTTCTTT
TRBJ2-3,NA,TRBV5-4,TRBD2,CASSRPAGGLTDTQYF,TGTGCCAGCAGCCGTCCAGCGGGGGGACTCACAGATACGCAGTATTTT
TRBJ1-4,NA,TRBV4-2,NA,CASSQVGVGEKLFF,TGTGCCAGCAGCCAAGTCGGGGTTGGGGAAAAACTGTTTTTT
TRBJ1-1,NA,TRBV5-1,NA,CASNPGQNTEAFF,TGCGCCAGCAACCCGGGACAGAACACTGAAGCTTTCTTT
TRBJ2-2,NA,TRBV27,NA,CASRFRENTGELFF,TGTGCCAGCAGATTCAGGGAGAACACCGGGGAGCTGTTTTTT
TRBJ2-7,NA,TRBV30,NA,CAWRARGSKYEQYF,TGTGCCTGGAGGGCCCGCGGCAGCAAATACGAGCAGTACTTC
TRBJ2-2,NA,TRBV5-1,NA,CASSLDEGTGELFF,TGCGCCAGCAGCTTGGATGAGGGCACCGGGGAGCTGTTTTTT
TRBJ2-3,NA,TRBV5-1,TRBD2,CASSLGALAGGPVDTQYF,TGCGCCAGCAGCTTGGGGGCGCTAGCGGGGGGGCCCGTAGATACGCAGTATTTT
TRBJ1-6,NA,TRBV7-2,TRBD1,CASSLGQGVYNSPLHF,TGTGCCAGCAGCTTAGGACAGGGGGTGTATAATTCACCCCTCCACTTT
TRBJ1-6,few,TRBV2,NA,CASSESGGESPLHF,TGTGCCAGCAGTGAAAGCGGTGGAGAATCACCCCTCCACTTT